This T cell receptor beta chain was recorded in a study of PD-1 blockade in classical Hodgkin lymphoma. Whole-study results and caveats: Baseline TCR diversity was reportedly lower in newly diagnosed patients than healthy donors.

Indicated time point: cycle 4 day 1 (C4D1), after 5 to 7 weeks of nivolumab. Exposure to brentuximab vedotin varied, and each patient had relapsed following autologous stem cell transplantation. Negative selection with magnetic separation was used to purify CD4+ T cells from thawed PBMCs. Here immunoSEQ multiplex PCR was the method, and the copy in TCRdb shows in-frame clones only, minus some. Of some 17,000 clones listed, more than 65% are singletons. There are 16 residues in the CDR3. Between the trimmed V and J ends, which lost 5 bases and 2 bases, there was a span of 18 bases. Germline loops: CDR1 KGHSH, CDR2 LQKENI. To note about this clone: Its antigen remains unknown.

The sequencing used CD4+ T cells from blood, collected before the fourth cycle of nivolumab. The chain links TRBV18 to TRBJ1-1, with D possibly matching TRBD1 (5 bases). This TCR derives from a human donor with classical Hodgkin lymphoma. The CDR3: CASSRNGGKVNTEAFF. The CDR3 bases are TGTGCCAGCTCAAGGAACGGGGGGAAGGTTAACACTGAAGCTTTCTTT.